These T cell receptor beta chains were read from a single sample in a study of OX40 agonist ivuxolimab in advanced cancers. The protocol was immunoSEQ multiplex PCR, while the TCRdb copy is restricted to in-frame clones and leaves out a portion. The data show some 20,000 clones, over 75% seen once. The sequences come from CD4+ or CD8+ T cells sorted from blood, collected in a trial of the OX40 agonist ivuxolimab. The receptors here all came from an adult with an advanced solid tumor such as melanoma, head and neck, liver or kidney cancer. The CDR3 runs from the conserved cysteine through the conserved F or W. The D gene is left open where the match is weak. The size of a clone is reported for some rows only, either as once, few or many, or as a class for expanded clones.

len	abundance	d_gene	v_gene	j_gene	CDR3nt	CDR3aa
13	NA	NA	TRBV25-1	TRBJ1-5	TGTGCCAGCAGTGAGGCCTCCAATCAGCCCCAGCATTTT	CASSEASNQPQHF
13	few	NA	TRBV28	TRBJ2-3	TGTGCCAGCAGGCATCTTGGTGAGGCTACGCAGTATTTT	CASRHLGEATQYF
15	NA	TRBD1	TRBV9	TRBJ1-2	TGTGCCAGCAGCGTAGCTAGGACAGGGGGCTATGGCTACACCTTC	CASSVARTGGYGYTF
13	NA	NA	TRBV7-9	TRBJ2-5	TGTGCCAGCAGAAAAGGGGCAGAAGAGACCCAGTACTTC	CASRKGAEETQYF
13	NA	NA	TRBV9	TRBJ2-1	TGTGCCAGCAGCGTAGATGGGGCGGGTGAGCAGTTCTTC	CASSVDGAGEQFF
16	NA	NA	TRBV7-2	TRBJ1-1	TGTGCCAGCAGCTTAGACACGGACTATATGAACACTGAAGCTTTCTTT	CASSLDTDYMNTEAFF
16	NA	NA	TRBV5-1	TRBJ1-2	TGCGCCACCGTACCCGAACAGGGCGGTTGGGACTATGGCTACACCTTC	CATVPEQGGWDYGYTF
17	NA	TRBD1	TRBV18	TRBJ2-1	TGTGCCAGCTCACCACGGGACAGACAAAACTTCTACAATGAGCAGTTCTTC	CASSPRDRQNFYNEQFF
17	NA	TRBD1	TRBV5-1	TRBJ2-5	TGCGCCAGCAGCTTGGCCCCCCGGGACAGGGGGCTGGAGACCCAGTACTTC	CASSLAPRDRGLETQYF
17	NA	TRBD1	TRBV10-3	TRBJ2-7	TGTGCCATCAGTGACCCCGGGACAGATTCCTATTCCTACGAGCAGTACTTC	CAISDPGTDSYSYEQYF
13	NA	TRBD2	TRBV9	TRBJ2-3	TGTGCCAGAACGGGGGGGCCGCAAGATACGCAGTATTTT	CARTGGPQDTQYF
13	NA	NA	TRBV5-1	TRBJ2-7	TGCGCCAGCAGCTTACGGCCCTCCTACGAGCAGTACTTC	CASSLRPSYEQYF
15	NA	NA	TRBV6-5	TRBJ2-2	TGTGCCAGCAGTCCCCAGGGGGGAAACACCGGGGAGCTGTTTTTT	CASSPQGGNTGELFF
14	many	NA	TRBV27	TRBJ1-2	TGTGCCAGCAGTTCCGCCGGAGGGTACTATGGCTACACCTTC	CASSSAGGYYGYTF
14	few	NA	TRBV4-2	TRBJ2-1	TGTGCCAGCAGTCAAACTCTGGAGTACAATGAGCAGTTCTTC	CASSQTLEYNEQFF
15	NA	TRBD2	TRBV6-6	TRBJ2-3	TGTGCCAGCGCGATCGGCGGGGGGGCGACAGATACGCAGTATTTT	CASAIGGGATDTQYF
15	NA	TRBD1	TRBV27	TRBJ2-1	TGTGCCAGCAGTTTATCGACAGGGGTGGGTAAGGAGCAGTTCTTC	CASSLSTGVGKEQFF
11	NA	NA	TRBV14	TRBJ2-7	TGTGCCAGCAGCCAAGGGGACGAGCAGTACTTC	CASSQGDEQYF
15	NA	NA	TRBV27	TRBJ1-1	TGTGCCAGCAGTTTATTCTCGGGGGTCCGGGGGCAGGCTTTCTTT	CASSLFSGVRGQAFF
14	few	TRBD1	TRBV23-1	TRBJ2-7	TGCGCCAGCAGTTCCGGGACAGGGCCCTACGAGCAGTACTTC	CASSSGTGPYEQYF
15	NA	NA	TRBV7-4	TRBJ2-3	TGTGCCAGCAGCCCCCCAGACCTATCCACAGATACGCAGTATTTT	CASSPPDLSTDTQYF
14	NA	NA	TRBV27	TRBJ2-1	TGTGCCAGCAGCCTGGCGGGGGCGTACAATGAGCAGTTCTTC	CASSLAGAYNEQFF